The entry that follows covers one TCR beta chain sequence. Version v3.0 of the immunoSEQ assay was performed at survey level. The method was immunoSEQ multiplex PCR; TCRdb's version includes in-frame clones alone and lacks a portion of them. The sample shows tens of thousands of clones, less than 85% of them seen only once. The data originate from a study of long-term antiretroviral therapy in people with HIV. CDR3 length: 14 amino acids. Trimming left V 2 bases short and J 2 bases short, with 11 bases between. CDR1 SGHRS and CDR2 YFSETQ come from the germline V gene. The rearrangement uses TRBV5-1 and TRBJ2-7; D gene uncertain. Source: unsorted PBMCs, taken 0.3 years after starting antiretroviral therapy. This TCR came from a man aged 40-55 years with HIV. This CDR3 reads CASSFFPLTYEQYF. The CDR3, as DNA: TGCGCCAGCAGCTTTTTCCCTTTGACCTACGAGCAGTACTTC.